The next 20 T cell receptor beta chains were all read from a single sample in a study of T cells in Graves' hyperthyroidism and ophthalmopathy. Regions amplified from RNA transcripts were the TCR beta CDR3 regions. Researchers ran a first-round RT-PCR on the TCR CDR3 using the HTBI primer set. MiXCR, run by TCRdb on the multiplex PCR reads, gives a single entry per CDR3 protein. This table has more than 300,000 distinct CDR3 sequences, approximately 14% appearing once. Sequencing was carried out using blood. Every receptor here comes from an older woman with Graves' hyperthyroidism.

In this sample, this clonotype turned up many times. The V and J genes are TRBV12-3 or TRBV12-4 and TRBJ1-1, with D possibly matching TRBD1 (5 bases). Trimming took off 3 bases at V and 8 bases at J, with 16 bases between the two ends. The CDR3 length is 14 residues. The CDR3 DNA sequence: TGTGCCAGCAGTTTGGCCTTAGGAGGGGTAGAAGCTTTCTTT. Its translation is CASSLALGGVEAFF.

This clonotype was recorded at least ten times. The rearrangement uses TRBV11-2 and TRBJ2-1; 7 nucleotides line up with TRBD2. V trimming: 1 base; J trimming: 8 bases; junction bases outside the gene matches: 8. Per the germline V gene, CDR1 is SGHAT and CDR2 is FQNNGV. CDR3 length: 15 amino acids. CDR3 sequence (DNA): TGTGCCAGCAGCTTAGGGACGGGAGGCTGGGATGAGCAGTTCTTC. Its protein product is CASSLGTGGWDEQFF.

This clonotype was seen at least ten times. The CDR3 DNA follows: TGTGCCACCAGCAGAAGGGTGGGATTAAGCGAGCAGTACTTC. As protein: CATSRRVGLSEQYF. This chain uses TRBV15 with TRBJ2-7; D not certain. Germline V gene sequence: CDR1 LNHNV, CDR2 YYDKDF (reference sequence). This CDR3 comprises 14 residues. Trimming took off 2 bases at V and 6 bases at J, with 14 bases between the two ends.

This clonotype was picked up many times. The V call is TRBV20-1, the J call TRBJ1-2, with 8 positions matching TRBD1. Germline-derived CDR1 and CDR2 are DFQATT and SNEGSKA (reference sequence). V shed 6 bases and J 4 bases; nucleotides not matched to a gene: 4. The CDR3 loop spans 12 amino acids. The CDR3 sequence is CSAHRGFYGYTF. The CDR3 region has the DNA TGCAGTGCGCACAGGGGGTTCTATGGCTACACCTTC.

This clonotype was detected many times. The rearrangement links TRBV6-1 to TRBJ2-1; TRBD2 matches at 8 bases. CDR3 length equals 15 residues. The germline CDR1 and CDR2 sequences are MNHNS and SASEGT. V lost 5 bases, J lost 2 bases, and 5 bases stayed unmatched. In nucleotides, the CDR3 is TGTGCCAGCAGTTATCCAGCGGGGGCCTACAATGAGCAGTTCTTC. The encoded protein is CASSYPAGAYNEQFF.

This clonotype occurred a few times. The chain carries TRBV27 and TRBJ1-2, with D possibly matching TRBD1 (5 bases). CDR3 length: 15 residues. The germline CDR1 and CDR2 sequences are MNHEY and SMNVEV (reference sequence). Between the trimmed V and J ends, which lost 0 bases and 6 bases, there was a span of 14 bases. CDR3 protein: CASSLSGSQGNGYTF. CDR3 DNA: TGTGCCAGCAGTTTATCTGGATCCCAGGGAAATGGCTACACCTTC.

The rearrangement joins TRBV19 to TRBJ2-2; 10 nucleotides match TRBD2. The CDR3 has 18 residues. The ends lost 3 bases at V and 6 bases at J; junction bases unmatched: 13. The germline CDR1 and CDR2 sequences are LNHDA and SQIVND (reference sequence). The CDR3 loop is CASSIDWASGRGSGELFF. DNA of the CDR3: TGTGCCAGTAGTATTGACTGGGCTAGCGGGAGAGGGTCCGGGGAGCTGTTTTTT. Full variable domain (remainder filled in from reference TRBV19 and TRBJ2-2): DGGITQSPKYLFRKEGQNVTLSCEQNLNHDAMYWYRQDPGQGLRLIYYSQIVNDFQKGDIAEGYSVSREKKESFPLTVTSAQKNPTAFYLCASSIDWASGRGSGELFFGEGSRLTVL.

This clonotype was found a few times. This chain uses TRBV27 with TRBJ2-7; 7 nucleotides line up with TRBD1. CDR1 is MNHEY, CDR2 SMNVEV, per germline (reference sequence). CDR3 length: 15 residues. V gave up 4 bases and J gave up 3 bases; unmatched junction bases: 9. The CDR3 DNA sequence: TGTGCCAGCAGTTGGCTGGACAGGAAGGACTACGAGCAGTACTTC. Its translation: CASSWLDRKDYEQYF.

CDR3 in amino acids: CASSPGPLSHPNTEAFF. CDR3 DNA sequence: TGTGCCAGCAGCCCTGGGCCCTTGTCTCACCCGAACACTGAAGCTTTCTTT. This rearrangement joins TRBV13 to TRBJ1-1, with D unclear. The germline gives CDR1 PRHDT, CDR2 FYEKMQ (reference sequence). CDR3 length: 17 residues. Trimming stripped 5 bases from V and 1 base from J, with 20 bases between.

This clonotype was seen at least ten times. The chain employs TRBV27 and TRBJ2-3; 9 positions match TRBD1. Germline values: CDR1 MNHEY, CDR2 SMNVEV (reference sequence). The J segment lost 9 bases and the V segment lost 6 bases, leaving 4 bases of the junction unmatched. The length of the CDR3 is 12 residues. CDR3 nucleotides: TGTGCCAGCAGCCCCGGACAGGGGACGCAGTATTTT. This gives the protein CASSPGQGTQYF.

This clonotype has at least ten counts. The chain employs TRBV5-1 and TRBJ1-1, with 8 positions matching TRBD1. J lost 3 bases, V lost 4 bases, and 8 bases had no gene match. The CDR3 contains 15 residues. Germline-derived CDR1 and CDR2 are SGHRS and YFSETQ. The CDR3 region is CASSTRDRLYTEAFF. CDR3 nucleotides: TGCGCCAGCAGCACCCGGGACAGGTTGTACACTGAAGCTTTCTTT.

This clonotype appeared many times. The chain joins TRBV3-1 to TRBJ2-7, with TRBD2 matching over 7 bases. The ends lost 1 base at V and 3 bases at J; junction bases unmatched: 3. The CDR3 spans 14 residues. From germline, CDR1 is LGHDT and CDR2 YNNKEL (reference sequence). The CDR3 region is CASSQAVAGYEQYF. CDR3 nucleotide sequence: TGTGCCAGCAGCCAAGCGGTAGCGGGCTACGAGCAGTACTTC.

This clonotype has at least ten counts. The gene calls are TRBV18 and TRBJ2-1; 7 bases are a match to TRBD2. Germline loops: CDR1 KGHSH, CDR2 LQKENI. CDR3 length: 16 amino acids. The junction had 11 bases not matched to a gene; V was cut back by 6 bases and J by 3 bases. The CDR3 region has the DNA TGTGCCAGCTCCCCCCGGGAGGCTAGCGGCTACAATGAGCAGTTCTTC. Protein sequence: CASSPREASGYNEQFF.

This chain links TRBV11-2 with TRBJ2-7, with 7 bases identical to TRBD2. There are 15 residues in the CDR3. From germline, CDR1 is SGHAT and CDR2 FQNNGV. Trimming removed 0 bases from V and 4 bases from J; junction bases left unmatched: 6. CDR3 sequence (DNA): TGTGCCAGCAGCTTAGAGGCGGGAGCTGGTTACGAGCAGTACTTC. It encodes CASSLEAGAGYEQYF.

This clonotype was detected ten times or more. The chain couples TRBV5-8 to TRBJ2-3; D possibly corresponds to TRBD2 (6 bases). This CDR3 spans 13 amino acids. Deletions cut 4 bases from V and 2 bases from J, with 8 bases between. CDR1 SGHTS and CDR2 YDEGEE come from the germline V gene. The CDR3 coding sequence is TGTGCCAGCAGCCGGGACTCCACAGATACGCAGTATTTT. It is translated as CASSRDSTDTQYF.

The V gene is TRBV28, the J gene TRBJ1-3; D gene unclear. The germline CDR1 and CDR2 sequences are MDHEN and SYDVKM. This CDR3 region has 16 residues. Between the trimmed V and J ends, which lost 3 bases and 0 bases, there was a span of 12 bases. The CDR3 protein is CASSFTVLGSGNTIYF. CDR3 bases: TGTGCCAGCAGTTTCACGGTGTTGGGCTCTGGAAACACCATATATTTT.

This clonotype came up a few times. The chain carries TRBV19 and TRBJ2-7, with TRBD2 identical over 10 bases. The CDR3 is 16 residues long. J was trimmed by 3 bases and V by 5 bases; bases with no gene match: 10. CDR1 and CDR2 from the germline V gene are LNHDA and SQIVND (reference sequence). CDR3 region: CASSRYGTSVIYEQYF. CDR3 nucleotides: TGTGCCAGTAGTCGTTACGGGACTAGCGTTATCTACGAGCAGTACTTC.

This sequence joins TRBV11-2 and TRBJ2-3; 8 bases are shared with TRBD2. The CDR3 loop spans 15 amino acids. Germline loops: CDR1 SGHAT, CDR2 FQNNGV. With V trimmed by 0 bases and J by 4 bases, 3 bases remained unmatched. CDR3 nucleotides: TGTGCCAGCAGCTTAGATACGGGAGGGCCAGATACGCAGTATTTT. Its protein is CASSLDTGGPDTQYF. Complete variable domain (other parts from reference TRBV11-2 and TRBJ2-3): EAGVAQSPRYKIIEKRQSVAFWCNPISGHATLYWYQQILGQGPKLLIQFQNNGVVDDSQLPKDRFSAERLKGVDSTLKIQPAKLEDSAVYLCASSLDTGGPDTQYFGPGTRLTVL.

This clonotype was seen more than once but under ten times. This rearrangement joins TRBV6-1 to TRBJ1-5; TRBD1 matches 7 bases. In germline, CDR1 is MNHNS, CDR2 SASEGT. The CDR3 extends over 15 amino acids. With V trimmed by 5 bases and J by 2 bases, 6 bases remained unmatched. The CDR3 region has the DNA TGTGCCAGCAGTCGAACAGGGACAGGCAATCAGCCCCAGCATTTT. Its translation: CASSRTGTGNQPQHF.

The table lists this clonotype with many counts. This sequence joins TRBV11-3 and TRBJ2-5; 7 nucleotides line up with TRBD1. This CDR3 region has 11 residues. V lost 4 bases, J lost 13 bases, and 6 bases stayed unmatched. CDR1 is SGHNT and CDR2 is YENEEA in the germline V gene. CDR3 residues: CASSYGTAMYF. Here the CDR3 DNA reads TGTGCCAGCAGCTATGGGACAGCGATGTACTTC. The full variable domain, rest sourced from reference TRBV11-3 and TRBJ2-5, is EAGVVQSPRYKIIEKKQPVAFWCNPISGHNTLYWYLQNLGQGPELLIRYENEEAVDDSQLPKDRFSAERLKGVDSTLKIQPAELGDSAVYLCASSYGTAMYFGPGTRLLVL.